This TCR beta chain stems from a study of PD-L1 blockade in urothelial cancer. Whole-study results and caveats: Expansion of tumor-associated blood clones at 3 weeks was greater in durable-benefit patients.

TCRdb keeps only in-frame clones here, not all; method: immunoSEQ multiplex PCR. Counted here are 70,000 or so clones, around four fifths occurring once; the ten biggest clones make up 4% to 5%. A note on this clone: Its antigen is still unknown.

Trimming took 0 bases from V and 0 from J, leaving 12 bases between them. Germline V gene data show CDR1 as MGHRA and CDR2 as YSYEKL. The CDR3 extends over 17 amino acids. The sequences come from PBMCs, collected around atezolizumab (anti-PD-L1) treatment. The chain recombines TRBV4-1 with TRBJ2-4; D not certain. The receptor comes from a man in his 70s with urothelial cancer. The CDR3 here is CASSQDSTLLAKNIQYF. The CDR3, as DNA: TGCGCCAGCAGCCAAGATAGCACCTTACTAGCCAAAAACATTCAGTACTTC.